This T cell receptor (beta chain) was sequenced in a study of blood T cell repertoires in COVID-19. The overall study: The analysed material was cDNA or gDNA that came from T cells, B-cell-depleted T cells, or PBMCs.

Germline values: CDR1 MDHEN, CDR2 SYDVKM. Trimming took off 6 bases at V and 0 bases at J, with 15 bases between the two ends. The CDR3 sequence is 16 residues long. Assay: immunoSEQ multiplex PCR; the TCRdb copy retains only in-frame clones and omits some. Altogether under 400,000 clones are present, more than 75% being singletons, with the ten largest covering approximately 1.8%. Participant reports of clinical history set cohort assignment. The sequenced material came from PBMCs or T cells enriched from blood (not recorded which). The V and J genes are TRBV28 and TRBJ1-3; weak D call: TRBD1 (6 bases). This receptor was taken from a man aged 40-49 years in a cohort exposed to, infected with or recovered from COVID-19 (not recorded which). As DNA, the CDR3 is TGTGCCAGCAGGCCCTTCCAGGGGCCCTCTGGAAACACCATATATTTT. Protein: CASRPFQGPSGNTIYF.